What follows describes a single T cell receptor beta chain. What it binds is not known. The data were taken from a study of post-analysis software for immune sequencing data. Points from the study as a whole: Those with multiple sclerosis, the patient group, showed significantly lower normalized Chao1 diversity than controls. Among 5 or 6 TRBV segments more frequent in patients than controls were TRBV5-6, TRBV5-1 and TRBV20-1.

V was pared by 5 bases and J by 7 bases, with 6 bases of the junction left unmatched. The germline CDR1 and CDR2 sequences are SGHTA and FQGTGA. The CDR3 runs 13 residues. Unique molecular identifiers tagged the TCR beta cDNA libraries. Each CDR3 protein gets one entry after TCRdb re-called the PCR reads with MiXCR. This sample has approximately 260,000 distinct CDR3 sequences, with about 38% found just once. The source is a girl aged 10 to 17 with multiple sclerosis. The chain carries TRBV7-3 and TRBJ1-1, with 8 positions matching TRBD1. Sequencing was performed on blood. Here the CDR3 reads CASSLFDRGEAFF. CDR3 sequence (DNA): TGTGCCAGCAGCCTATTCGACAGGGGTGAAGCTTTCTTT.